One and the same sample provided the 12 T cell receptor beta chains below, sequenced in a study of blood T cell repertoires in COVID-19. Profiled with immunoSEQ multiplex PCR; TCRdb holds only in-frame clones, not every one. The sample records about 88,000 clones, roughly 88% being singletons. The sequenced sample was peripheral blood. These receptors came from a man between 18 and 35 years old with COVID-19, enrolled during active disease.

This chain joins TRBV19 and TRBJ1-1; the D is unclear. V lost 5 bases and J 3 bases, leaving 10 bases between the germline ends. The CDR3 runs 13 residues. Looked up from germline, CDR1 is LNHDA and CDR2 is SQIVND (reference sequence). CDR3 amino acids: CASSSLRDTEAFF. CDR3 nucleotides: TGTGCCAGTAGTTCCCTACGGGACACTGAAGCTTTCTTT.

V gene TRBV9 combines with J gene TRBJ2-5; D perhaps matches TRBD2 (5 bases). The CDR3 length is 16 residues. Germline CDR1 is SGDLS and CDR2 is YYNGEE. Between the trimmed V and J ends, which lost 3 bases and 3 bases, there was a span of 18 bases. The CDR3, as DNA: TGTGCCAGCAGCGCCCGACTGAGCGGAGGTAAAGAGACCCAGTACTTC. It codes for CASSARLSGGKETQYF.

This chain links TRBV2 with TRBJ2-7; D is unresolved. The germline V and J ends were trimmed by 3 bases and 2 bases, with 14 bases remaining between them. The germline V gene has CDR1 SNHLY and CDR2 FYNNEI. The CDR3 runs 15 residues. DNA for the CDR3: TGTGCCAGCAGTGATTCGACGCGGCGTCCCTACGAGCAGTACTTC. Its protein is CASSDSTRRPYEQYF.

Concerning this clone: The junction does not match germline at one end; this may be a read error. The chain uses TRBV19 and TRBJ1-4, with TRBD1 identical over 8 bases. The V gene's germline CDR1 is LNHDA and CDR2 SQIVND (reference sequence). CDR3 size: 14 residues. The CDR3 spells CASRDRATNEKLLF. The CDR3 DNA sequence: TGTGCCAGTAGGGACAGGGCAACTAATGAAAAACTGCTTTTT.

This chain connects TRBV4-1 to TRBJ2-3, with TRBD2 matching 9 bases. V shed 3 bases, J shed 1 base, and the junction held 5 bases outside the gene matches. CDR1 MGHRA and CDR2 YSYEKL come from the germline V gene. This CDR3 contains 16 residues. CDR3 region: CASSQVPSGGTDTQYF. In DNA, the CDR3 is TGCGCCAGCAGCCAGGTTCCTAGCGGGGGCACAGATACGCAGTATTTT.

This chain uses TRBV28 with TRBJ1-2, with D uncertain. Germline-derived CDR1 and CDR2 are MDHEN and SYDVKM. This CDR3 is 12 amino acids long. V was trimmed by 1 base and J by 6 bases, leaving 6 bases between them. This chain's CDR3 is CASSLSPDGYTF. The CDR3 DNA is TGTGCCAGCAGTTTATCCCCAGATGGCTACACCTTC.

V is TRBV19 and J is TRBJ1-3, with a possible D match to TRBD1 (5 bases). The V end was cut by 2 bases, the J end by 0 bases, with 11 bases between. The CDR3 extends over 16 amino acids. Germline V gene lookup returns CDR1 LNHDA and CDR2 SQIVND (reference sequence). The CDR3 sequence is CASSITGPISGNTIYF. In nucleotides, the CDR3 is TGTGCCAGTAGTATAACAGGACCGATCTCTGGAAACACCATATATTTT.

V and J are TRBV19 and TRBJ2-1; 7 positions agree with TRBD2. The CDR3 covers 14 residues. V lost 6 bases and J lost 8; bases outside the gene matches: 10. Germline V gene data show CDR1 as LNHDA and CDR2 as SQIVND (reference sequence). CDR3 sequence reads: CASSLGRGKDEQFF. CDR3 DNA sequence: TGTGCCAGTAGCCTAGGGAGGGGTAAGGATGAGCAGTTCTTC.

This chain joins TRBV7-2 and TRBJ1-6; 8 positions match TRBD1. The V gene end was trimmed by 5 bases and the J gene end by 10 bases; junction bases not matched to a gene: 7. Per germline, CDR1 SGHTA and CDR2 FQGNSA. CDR3 length equals 14 residues. CDR3 coding DNA: TGTGCCAGCAGCCAAGACAGGGGTGGATCACCCCTCCACTTT. Amino acids: CASSQDRGGSPLHF.

This clone was counted a few times. The V gene is TRBV18, the J gene TRBJ2-7; D gene unclear. The length of the CDR3 is 13 residues. Trimming took 4 bases from V and 3 from J, leaving 10 bases between them. Per the germline V gene, CDR1 is KGHSH and CDR2 is LQKENI. CDR3 loop: CASSRVDNYEQYF. In DNA form, the CDR3 reads TGTGCCAGCTCACGGGTCGACAACTACGAGCAGTACTTC.

About this clone itself: Other DNA sequences in the sample encode the same CDR3. This chain links TRBV28 with TRBJ2-5; 7 nucleotides match TRBD2. The CDR3 length is 12 residues. V dropped 7 bases and J dropped 2; count of bases not matched to a gene: 1. CDR1 is MDHEN and CDR2 is SYDVKM in the germline V gene. The CDR3 sequence is CASTSGQETQYF. For the CDR3, the DNA is TGTGCCAGCACTAGCGGACAAGAGACCCAGTACTTC.

The rearrangement uses TRBV30 and TRBJ1-1; no definite D call. The germline gives CDR1 GTSNPN, CDR2 SVGIG (reference sequence). V was pared by 0 bases and J by 0 bases, with 5 bases between. The CDR3 totals 13 residues. CDR3: CAWSVAVNTEAFF. The CDR3, as DNA: TGTGCCTGGAGTGTGGCCGTGAACACTGAAGCTTTCTTT.